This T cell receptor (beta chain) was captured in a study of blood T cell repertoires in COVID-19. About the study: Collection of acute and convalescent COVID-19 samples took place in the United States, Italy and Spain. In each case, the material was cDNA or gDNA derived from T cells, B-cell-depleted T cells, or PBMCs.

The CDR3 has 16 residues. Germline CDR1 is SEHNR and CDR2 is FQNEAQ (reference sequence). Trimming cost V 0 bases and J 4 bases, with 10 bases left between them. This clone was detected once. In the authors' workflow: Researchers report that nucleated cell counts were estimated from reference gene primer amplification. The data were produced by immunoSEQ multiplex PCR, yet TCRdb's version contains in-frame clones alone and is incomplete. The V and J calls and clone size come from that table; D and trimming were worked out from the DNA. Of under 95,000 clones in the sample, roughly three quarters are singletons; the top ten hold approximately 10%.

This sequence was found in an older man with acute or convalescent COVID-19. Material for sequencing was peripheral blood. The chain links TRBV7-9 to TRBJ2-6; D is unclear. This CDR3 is CASSLAQIPGANVLTF. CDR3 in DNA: TGTGCCAGCAGCTTAGCCCAAATTCCAGGGGCCAACGTCCTGACTTTC.